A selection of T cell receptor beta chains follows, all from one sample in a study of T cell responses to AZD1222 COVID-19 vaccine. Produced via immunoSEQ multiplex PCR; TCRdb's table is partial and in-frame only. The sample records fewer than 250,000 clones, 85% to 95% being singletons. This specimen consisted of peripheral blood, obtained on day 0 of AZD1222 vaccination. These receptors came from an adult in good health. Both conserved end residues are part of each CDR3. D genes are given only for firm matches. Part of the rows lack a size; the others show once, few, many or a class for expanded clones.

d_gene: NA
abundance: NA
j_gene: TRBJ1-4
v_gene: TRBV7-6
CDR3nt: TGTGCCAGCAGCTTAGCGCCAGCAACTAATGAAAAACTGTTTTTT
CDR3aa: CASSLAPATNEKLFF

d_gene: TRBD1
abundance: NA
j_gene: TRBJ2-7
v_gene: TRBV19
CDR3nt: TGTGCCAGCAGAGAACAGGGGTCCTACGAGCAGTACTTC
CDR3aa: CASREQGSYEQYF

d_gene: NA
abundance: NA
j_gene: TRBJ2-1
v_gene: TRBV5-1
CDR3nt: TGCGCCAGCAGCTCGGAAGACATCTACGGTGAGCAGTTCTTC
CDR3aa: CASSSEDIYGEQFF

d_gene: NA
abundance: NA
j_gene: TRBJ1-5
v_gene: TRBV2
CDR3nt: TGTGCCAGCAGTGAATACGGCGGAAGCAATCAGCCCCAGCATTTT
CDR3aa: CASSEYGGSNQPQHF

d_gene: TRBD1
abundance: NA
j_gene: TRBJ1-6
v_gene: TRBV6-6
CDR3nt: TGTGCCAGCGTCCCTGGACAGGGCAATTCACCCCTCCACTTT
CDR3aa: CASVPGQGNSPLHF

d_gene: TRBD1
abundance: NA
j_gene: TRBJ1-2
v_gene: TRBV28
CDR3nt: TGTGCCAGCAGTACAGGGGTTAACTATGGCTACACCTTC
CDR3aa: CASSTGVNYGYTF

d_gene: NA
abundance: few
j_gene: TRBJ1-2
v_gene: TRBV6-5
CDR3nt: TGTGCCAGCAGTTACTCGGGGTTCGTAGGGACCTATGGCTACACCTTC
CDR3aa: CASSYSGFVGTYGYTF

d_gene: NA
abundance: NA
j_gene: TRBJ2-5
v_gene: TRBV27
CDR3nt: TGTGCCAGCAGTTCTATCGGTAGGAGGTCCCAAGAGACCCAGTACTTC
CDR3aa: CASSSIGRRSQETQYF

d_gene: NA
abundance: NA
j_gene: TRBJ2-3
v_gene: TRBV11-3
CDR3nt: TGTGCCAGCAGCTTAGGTACAGGGTCCGATACGCAGTATTTT
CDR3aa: CASSLGTGSDTQYF

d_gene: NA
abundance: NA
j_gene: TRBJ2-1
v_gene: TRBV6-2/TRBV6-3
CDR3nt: TGTGCCAGCAGTTACCCCAGCCATGAGCAGTTCTTC
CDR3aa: CASSYPSHEQFF

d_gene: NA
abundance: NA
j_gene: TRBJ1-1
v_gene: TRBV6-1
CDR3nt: TGTGCCAGCAGTGATGGGACCGCTTGGCGCTCTGAAGCTTTCTTT
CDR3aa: CASSDGTAWRSEAFF

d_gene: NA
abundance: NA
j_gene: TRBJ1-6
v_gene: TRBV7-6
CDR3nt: TGTGCCAGCAGCAAGTACGGACAAAATAATTCACCCCTCCACTTT
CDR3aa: CASSKYGQNNSPLHF

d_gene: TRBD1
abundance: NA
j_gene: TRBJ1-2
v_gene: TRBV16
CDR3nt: TGTGCCAGCAGCCGGACAGGGGTTGAGGGCTACACCTTC
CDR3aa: CASSRTGVEGYTF

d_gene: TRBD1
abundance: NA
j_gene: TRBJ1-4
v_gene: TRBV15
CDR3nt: TGTGCCACCAGCAACAGGACAGGGGGGGATAATGAAAAACTGTTTTTT
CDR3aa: CATSNRTGGDNEKLFF

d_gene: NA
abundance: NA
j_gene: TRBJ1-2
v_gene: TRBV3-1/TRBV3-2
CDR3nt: TGTGCCAGCAGCCAGGACTGGACAGCTAACTATGGCTACACCTTC
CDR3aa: CASSQDWTANYGYTF

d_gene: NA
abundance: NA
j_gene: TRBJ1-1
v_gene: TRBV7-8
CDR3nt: TGTGCCAGCAGCTTAGAGGGGCGGGGGTTGGGAACTGAAGCTTTCTTT
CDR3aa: CASSLEGRGLGTEAFF

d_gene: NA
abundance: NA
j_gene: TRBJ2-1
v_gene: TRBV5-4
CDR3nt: TGTGCCAGCAGCTTGGCGGGCCCGTCCCGCAATGAGCAGTTCTTC
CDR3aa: CASSLAGPSRNEQFF

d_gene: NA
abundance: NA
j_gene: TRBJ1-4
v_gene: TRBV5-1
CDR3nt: TGCGCCAGCAGCCAATGGGGCTCGAGGAGTGAAAAACTGTTTTTT
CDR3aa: CASSQWGSRSEKLFF

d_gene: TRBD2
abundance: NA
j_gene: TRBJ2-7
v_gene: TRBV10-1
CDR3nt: TGCGCCAGCAGTGGGGGACTAGCGGGGGGCTACGAGCAGTACTTC
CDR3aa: CASSGGLAGGYEQYF

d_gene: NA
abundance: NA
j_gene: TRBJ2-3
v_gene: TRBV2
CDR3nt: TGTGCCAGCAGGGCAGCTAGAAAATCTAGCACAGATACGCAGTATTTT
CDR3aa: CASRAARKSSTDTQYF

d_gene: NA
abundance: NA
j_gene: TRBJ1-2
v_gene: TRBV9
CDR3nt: TGTGCCAGCAGCGTAGGGACACCTAACTATGGCTACACCTTC
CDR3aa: CASSVGTPNYGYTF

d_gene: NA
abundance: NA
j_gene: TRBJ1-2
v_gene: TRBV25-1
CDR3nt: TGTGCCAGCTATGCAGGGGATGGCTACACCTTC
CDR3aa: CASYAGDGYTF

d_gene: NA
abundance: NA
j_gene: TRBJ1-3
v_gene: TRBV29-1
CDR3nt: TGCAGCGGGTACAGCGGAGGGGGAAACACCATATATTTT
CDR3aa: CSGYSGGGNTIYF

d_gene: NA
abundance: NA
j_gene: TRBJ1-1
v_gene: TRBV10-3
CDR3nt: TGTGCCATCAGTGAGAACCAAGTCGGAGCTTTCTTT
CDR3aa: CAISENQVGAFF

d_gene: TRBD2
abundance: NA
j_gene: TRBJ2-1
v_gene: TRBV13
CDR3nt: TGTGCCAGCAGCTCCGACAGCGGGGAGGTGGATGAGCAGTTCTTC
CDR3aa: CASSSDSGEVDEQFF

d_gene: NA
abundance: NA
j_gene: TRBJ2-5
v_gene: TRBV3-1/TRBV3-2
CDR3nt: TGTGCCAGCAGCCCATCCGGGGTGGGCGAGACCCAGTACTTC
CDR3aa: CASSPSGVGETQYF

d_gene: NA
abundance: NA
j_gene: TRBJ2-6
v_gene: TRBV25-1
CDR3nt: TGTGCCAGCACGGCAGGGTGGTCTGGGGCCAACGTCCTGACTTTC
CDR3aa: CASTAGWSGANVLTF

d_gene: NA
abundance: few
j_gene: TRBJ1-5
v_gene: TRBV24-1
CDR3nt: TGTGCCACCAGTGAGCGGGGGTCCATCGTAGGGGATCAGCCCCAGCATTTT
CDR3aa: CATSERGSIVGDQPQHF

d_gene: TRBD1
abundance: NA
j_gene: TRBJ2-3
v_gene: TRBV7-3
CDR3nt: TGTGCCAGCAGCTACGGGACAGGGGGGAGGACGCAGTATTTT
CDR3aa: CASSYGTGGRTQYF

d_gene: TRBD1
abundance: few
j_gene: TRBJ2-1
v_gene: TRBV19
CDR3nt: TGTGCCAGTATGAGAAGACAGGGGGTCGGCAATGAGCAGTTCTTC
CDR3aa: CASMRRQGVGNEQFF

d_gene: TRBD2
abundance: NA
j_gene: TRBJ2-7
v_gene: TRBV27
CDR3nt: TGTGCCAGCAGTTTACTAGCGGGAAGCTACGAGCAGTACTTC
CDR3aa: CASSLLAGSYEQYF

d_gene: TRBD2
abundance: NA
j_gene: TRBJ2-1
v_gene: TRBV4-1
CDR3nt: TGCGCCAGTGGGGGAGGGACGCCTTACAATGAGCAGTTCTTC
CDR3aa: CASGGGTPYNEQFF

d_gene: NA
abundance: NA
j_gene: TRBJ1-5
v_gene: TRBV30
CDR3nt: TGTGCCTGGAGTGTACCTCCAGCTCAGCCCCAGCATTTT
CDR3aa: CAWSVPPAQPQHF

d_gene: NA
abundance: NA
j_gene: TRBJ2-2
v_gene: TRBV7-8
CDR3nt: TGTGCCAGCAGCCGGGGTGGGCAAGTCACCGGGGAGCTGTTTTTT
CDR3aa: CASSRGGQVTGELFF

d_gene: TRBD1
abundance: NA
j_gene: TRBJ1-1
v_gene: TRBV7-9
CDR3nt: TGTGCCAGCAGCGCACCAACCGGGACAGGGGGCTTAGAGGACACTGAAGCTTTCTTT
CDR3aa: CASSAPTGTGGLEDTEAFF

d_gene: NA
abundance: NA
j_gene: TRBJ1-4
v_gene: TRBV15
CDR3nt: NA
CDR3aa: CATSRVGQGIFF

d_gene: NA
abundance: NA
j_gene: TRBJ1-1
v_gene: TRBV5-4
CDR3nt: TGTGCCAGCAGCTTGGAAGAGGGTGCGAACACTGAAGCTTTCTTT
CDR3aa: CASSLEEGANTEAFF

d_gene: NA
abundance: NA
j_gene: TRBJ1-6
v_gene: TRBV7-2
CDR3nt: TGTGCCAGCAGCTTAGATACGTTTTCACCCCTCCACTTT
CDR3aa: CASSLDTFSPLHF

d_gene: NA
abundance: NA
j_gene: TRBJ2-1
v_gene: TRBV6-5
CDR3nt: TGTGCCAGCAGTTCGAGCACGGGGTCCTACAATGAGCAGTTCTTC
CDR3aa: CASSSSTGSYNEQFF

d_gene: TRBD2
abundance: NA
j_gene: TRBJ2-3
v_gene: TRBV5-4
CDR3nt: TGTGCCAGCAGCTTCGTAGCGGGGGGTGCAGATACGCAGTATTTT
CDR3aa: CASSFVAGGADTQYF

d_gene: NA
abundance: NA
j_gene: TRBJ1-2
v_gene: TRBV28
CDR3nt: TGTGCCAGCAGTTTAGGGCAGAGGACAAACTATGGCTACACCTTC
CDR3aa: CASSLGQRTNYGYTF

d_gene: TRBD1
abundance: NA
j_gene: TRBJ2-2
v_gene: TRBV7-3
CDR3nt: TGTGCCAGCAGCCCGACAGGGGGCACCGGGGAGCTGTTTTTT
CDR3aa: CASSPTGGTGELFF

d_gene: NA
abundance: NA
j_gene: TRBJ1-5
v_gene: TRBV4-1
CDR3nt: TGCGCCAGCAGCCAAGGATATCCCGGAAATCAGCCCCAGCATTTT
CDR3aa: CASSQGYPGNQPQHF

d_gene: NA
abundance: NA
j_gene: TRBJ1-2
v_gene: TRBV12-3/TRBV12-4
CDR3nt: TGTGCCAGCAGTCTTACAGGGTACGGCTACACCTTC
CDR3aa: CASSLTGYGYTF

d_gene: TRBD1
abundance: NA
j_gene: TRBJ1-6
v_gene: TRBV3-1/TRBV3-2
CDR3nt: TGTGCCAGCAGCCAGGGGACAGCAAATTCACCCCTCCACTTT
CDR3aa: CASSQGTANSPLHF

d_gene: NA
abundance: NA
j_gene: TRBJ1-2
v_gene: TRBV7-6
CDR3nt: TGTGCCAGCAGCTTAGGGCAGAGCACTGCTAACTATGGCTACACCTTC
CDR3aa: CASSLGQSTANYGYTF

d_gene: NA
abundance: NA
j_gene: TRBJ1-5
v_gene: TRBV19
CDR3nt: TGTGCCAGTAGCCCTAGGGGCGGGGTAGGCCAGCCCCAGCATTTT
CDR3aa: CASSPRGGVGQPQHF

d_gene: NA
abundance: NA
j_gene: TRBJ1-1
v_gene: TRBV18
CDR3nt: TGTGCCAGCTCACCTCTCGGACGCGCGGAGAACACTGAAGCTTTCTTT
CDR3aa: CASSPLGRAENTEAFF

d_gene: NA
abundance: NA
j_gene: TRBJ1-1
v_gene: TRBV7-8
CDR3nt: TGTGCCAGCAGCTTAGATCGGGAGCTTGAAGCTTTCTTT
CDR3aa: CASSLDRELEAFF

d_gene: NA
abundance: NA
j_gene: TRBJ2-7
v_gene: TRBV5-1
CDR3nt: TGCGCCAGCAGCTTGAATCCTTCCTACGAGCAGTACTTC
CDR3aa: CASSLNPSYEQYF

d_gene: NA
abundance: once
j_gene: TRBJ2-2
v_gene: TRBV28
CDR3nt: TGTGCCAGCAGTTGGGCGGGCCAAGACAACACCGGGGAGCTGTTTTTT
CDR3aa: CASSWAGQDNTGELFF

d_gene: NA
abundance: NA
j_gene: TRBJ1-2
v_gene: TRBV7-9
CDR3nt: TGTGCCAGCAGCTTAGAAGGCTATGGCTACACCTTC
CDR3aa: CASSLEGYGYTF

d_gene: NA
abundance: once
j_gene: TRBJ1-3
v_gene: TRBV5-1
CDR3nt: TGCGCCAGCAGACGGGGCGATTACTCTGGAAACACCATATATTTT
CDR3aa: CASRRGDYSGNTIYF